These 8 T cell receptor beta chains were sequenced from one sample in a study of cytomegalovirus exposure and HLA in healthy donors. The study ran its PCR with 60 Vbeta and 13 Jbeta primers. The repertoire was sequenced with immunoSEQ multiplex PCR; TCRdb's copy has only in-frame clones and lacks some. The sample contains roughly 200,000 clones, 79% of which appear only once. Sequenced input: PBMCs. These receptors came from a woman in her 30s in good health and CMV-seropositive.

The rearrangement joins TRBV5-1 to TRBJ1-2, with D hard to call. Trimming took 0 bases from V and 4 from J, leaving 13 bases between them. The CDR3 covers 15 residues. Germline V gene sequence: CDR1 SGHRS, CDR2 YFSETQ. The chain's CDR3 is CASSLGSSIGYGYTF. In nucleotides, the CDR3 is TGCGCCAGCAGCTTGGGTTCTTCAATCGGCTATGGCTACACCTTC.

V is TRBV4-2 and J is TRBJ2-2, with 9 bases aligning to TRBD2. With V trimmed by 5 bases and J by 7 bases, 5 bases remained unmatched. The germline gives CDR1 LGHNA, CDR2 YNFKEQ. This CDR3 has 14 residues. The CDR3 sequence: CASSGGLAVGELFF. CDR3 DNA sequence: TGTGCCAGCAGCGGGGGACTAGCCGTCGGGGAGCTGTTTTTT.

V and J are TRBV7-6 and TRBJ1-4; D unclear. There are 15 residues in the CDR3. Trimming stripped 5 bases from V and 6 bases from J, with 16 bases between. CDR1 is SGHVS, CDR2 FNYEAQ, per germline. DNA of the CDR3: TGTGCCAGCAGCCCCCTCCCGGGGAGGGATGAAAAACTGTTTTTT. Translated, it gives CASSPLPGRDEKLFF.

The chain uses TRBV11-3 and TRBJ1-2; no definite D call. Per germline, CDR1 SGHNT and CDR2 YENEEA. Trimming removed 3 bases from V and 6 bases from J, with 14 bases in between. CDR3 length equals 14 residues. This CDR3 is CASSLDGITNGYTF. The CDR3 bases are TGTGCCAGCAGCTTGGACGGGATCACAAATGGCTACACCTTC.

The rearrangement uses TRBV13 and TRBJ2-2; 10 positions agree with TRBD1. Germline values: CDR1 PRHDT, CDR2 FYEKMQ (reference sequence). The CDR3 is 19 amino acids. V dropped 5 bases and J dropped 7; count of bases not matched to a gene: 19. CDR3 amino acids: CASSARTVRDRGSLGELFF. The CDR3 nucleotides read TGTGCCAGCAGCGCGAGAACCGTCCGGGACAGGGGTAGTCTCGGGGAGCTGTTTTTT.

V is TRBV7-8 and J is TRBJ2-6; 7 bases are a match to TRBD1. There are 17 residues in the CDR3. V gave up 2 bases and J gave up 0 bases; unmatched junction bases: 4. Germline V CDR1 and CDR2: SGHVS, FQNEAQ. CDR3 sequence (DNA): TGTGCCAGCAGCTTACCCCGGACAGGCTCTGGGGCCAACGTCCTGACTTTC. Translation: CASSLPRTGSGANVLTF. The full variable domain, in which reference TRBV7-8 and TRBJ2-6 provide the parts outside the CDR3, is GAGVSQSPRYKVAKRGQDVALRCDPISGHVSLFWYQQALGQGPEFLTYFQNEAQLDKSGLPSDRFFAERPEGSVSTLKIQRTQQEDSAVYLCASSLPRTGSGANVLTFGAGSRLTVL.

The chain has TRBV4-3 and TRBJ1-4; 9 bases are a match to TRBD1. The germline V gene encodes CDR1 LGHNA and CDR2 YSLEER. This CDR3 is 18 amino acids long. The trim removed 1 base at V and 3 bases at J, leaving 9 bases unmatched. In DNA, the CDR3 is TGCGCCAGCAGCCAAGGGGACAGGGTCCCGGTAGCTAATGAAAAACTGTTTTTT. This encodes CASSQGDRVPVANEKLFF.

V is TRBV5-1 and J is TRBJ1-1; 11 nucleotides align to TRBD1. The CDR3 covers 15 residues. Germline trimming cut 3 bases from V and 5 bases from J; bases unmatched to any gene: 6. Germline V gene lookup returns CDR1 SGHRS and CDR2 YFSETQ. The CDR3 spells CASSSDRGLRTEAFF. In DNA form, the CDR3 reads TGCGCCAGCAGCTCGGACAGGGGGCTGAGGACTGAAGCTTTCTTT.